This T cell receptor beta chain is from a study of blood T cell repertoires in COVID-19 (dated by TCRdb to between 2020 and 2021). Broadly, across the study: Samples from collaborators originated in the United States, Italy and Spain and spanned both the acute and convalescent phases of COVID-19. Nearly every sample came with metadata listing a de-identified subject ID, COVID-19 status, age in years and sex. The dataset comprised deeply sampled blood TCRbeta repertoires from subjects exposed to, actively infected with, or recovered from COVID-19. The samples were drawn from the first 160 participants of the ongoing ImmuneRACE study and from over 950 subjects provided by 6 global collaborators. The repertoires were released in a freely available public database intended as a resource for research on the immune response to SARS-CoV-2. Where HLA class I and class II types were available, the types were taken from metadata supplied by the sample provider, not from assay-based typing. The material from the prospective study consisted of cDNA or gDNA derived from T cells, B-cell-depleted T cells, or PBMCs. General study outcomes and caveats: How much clinical and demographic metadata was included differed by source and by participant, and the metadata was provided uncurated.

Comment on this clone: The antigen this receptor binds is unknown. The sample holds no much larger clone one base away, and base qualities are not on file.

V is cut back by 2 bases and J by 1 base, with 6 bases in the junction unmatched. Inclusive of the bounding cysteine and phenylalanine, the CDR3 is 16 residues long. The read is trimmed to its CDR3 DNA, 48 bases read in frame from base 1. CDR1 and CDR2 (SEHNR, FQNEAQ) derive from the germline V gene (reference sequence). TCRbeta CDR3 regions were amplified from genomic DNA by means of the immunoSEQ Assay, a bias-controlled multiplex PCR. The original pipeline was this. The number of nucleated cells in each sample was estimated from the amplification of reference gene primers within the assay. To quantify the absolute abundance of each unique TCRbeta CDR3 rearrangement, sequence reads were collapsed and filtered. For each sample, productive Simpson clonality was calculated by taking the square root of Simpson's diversity index across productive rearrangements. Held by TCRdb, this immuneACCESS table contains in-frame sequences only and omits some clones. Under half of the omission traces to an unresolved V gene where checked; the cause of the rest is unknown. That table gives V, J and clone size, and the DNA gave D and trimming. This sample has around 200,000 clones in its table, and 86% of those were observed once. The leading ten clones occupy about a fifth of the sample.

The collaborating institutions used their own protocols to collect whole blood in K2EDTA tubes. For TCRbeta analysis, collaborator samples were shipped as frozen whole blood, as isolated PBMCs, or as DNA extracted from either sample type. This receptor was identified in an older man with active or convalescent COVID-19. The sample was peripheral blood. The chain employs TRBV7-9 and TRBJ1-2, and TRBD1 aligns with 8 junction nucleotides. The CDR3 loop reads CASSLMTGALNYGYTF. The DNA sequence reads TGTGCCAGCAGCTTAATGACAGGGGCCCTTAACTATGGCTACACCTTC.